The 20 T cell receptor beta chains given below trace back to one sample, sequenced in a study of technical replicates of blood from a few donors. Only in-frame clones appear in the TCRdb table, and some are missing; sequencing was by immunoSEQ multiplex PCR. This table holds some 93,000 clones, around 95% found once. The material sequenced was T cells isolated from PBMCs. These receptors were taken from a human donor in good health.

The chain links TRBV6-1 to TRBJ2-7; 7 bases fit TRBD2. Per the germline V gene, CDR1 is MNHNS and CDR2 is SASEGT. The V gene end was trimmed by 5 bases and the J gene end by 3 bases; junction bases not matched to a gene: 7. This CDR3 comprises 14 residues. CDR3 sequence (DNA): TGTGCCAGCAGTCCTTCCCGGGAGGTCTACGAGCAGTACTTC. Its protein product is CASSPSREVYEQYF.

The rearrangement joins TRBV30 to TRBJ2-1; D may be TRBD1 (5 bases). CDR1 is GTSNPN, CDR2 SVGIG, per germline (reference sequence). V lost 0 bases to trimming and J lost 9 bases, with 9 bases between them. This CDR3 region has 12 residues. CDR3 loop: CAWSVLGPEQFF. In nucleotides, the CDR3 is TGTGCCTGGAGTGTACTGGGGCCTGAGCAGTTCTTC.

The rearrangement uses TRBV18 and TRBJ1-4, with D perhaps TRBD1 (6 bases). The germline V gene has CDR1 KGHSH and CDR2 LQKENI. This CDR3 contains 13 residues. Trimming took off 8 bases at V and 8 bases at J, with 15 bases between the two ends. The CDR3, as DNA: TGTGCCAGCCGACGGGACACGGGAGAAAAACTGTTTTTT. It encodes CASRRDTGEKLFF.

The chain employs TRBV5-1 and TRBJ2-7; possible D gene TRBD2, 6 bases. Per germline, CDR1 SGHRS and CDR2 YFSETQ. V lost 0 bases and J 0 bases, leaving 16 bases between the germline ends. This CDR3 spans 17 amino acids. This CDR3 reads CASSLGVLARSSYEQYF. The CDR3 coding sequence is TGCGCCAGCAGCTTGGGGGTACTAGCCCGAAGCTCCTACGAGCAGTACTTC.

The chain is built from TRBV27 and TRBJ2-2; TRBD2 aligns across 10 bases. The CDR3 extends over 15 amino acids. J gave up 1 base and V 6 bases, and 2 bases lay outside the gene matches. Germline V gives CDR1 MNHEY, CDR2 SMNVEV (reference sequence). CDR3 sequence reads: CASSRTSGNTGELFF. DNA of the CDR3: TGTGCCAGCAGCAGGACTAGCGGGAACACCGGGGAGCTGTTTTTT.

The V gene is TRBV4-1, the J gene TRBJ2-3, with a possible D match to TRBD1 (5 bases). With 3 bases removed from V and 2 bases from J, the gap between germline ends came to 15 bases. In germline, CDR1 is MGHRA, CDR2 YSYEKL. The CDR3 has 16 residues. The CDR3 sequence: CASSQWWGTVTDTQYF. CDR3 DNA: TGCGCCAGCAGCCAGTGGTGGGGCACGGTCACAGATACGCAGTATTTT.

The gene calls are TRBV2 and TRBJ2-3; 8 bases map to TRBD2. V lost 2 bases, J lost 1 base, and 5 bases stayed unmatched. CDR1 and CDR2 (germline): SNHLY, FYNNEI. CDR3 length equals 16 residues. This CDR3 reads CASSERAGGRTDTQYF. CDR3 bases: TGTGCCAGCAGTGAACGGGCGGGAGGCCGCACAGATACGCAGTATTTT.

The chain is built from TRBV11-3 and TRBJ2-1; tentative D call: TRBD1 (6 bases). Between the trimmed V and J ends, which lost 6 bases and 3 bases, there was a span of 15 bases. CDR1 is SGHNT, CDR2 YENEEA, per germline. This CDR3 spans 15 amino acids. CDR3 amino acids: CASSQQGSGYNEQFF. The CDR3 coding sequence is TGTGCCAGCAGTCAACAGGGTTCCGGCTACAATGAGCAGTTCTTC.

The J gene is TRBJ2-1, the V gene TRBV14; TRBD2 agrees at 11 bases. Germline values: CDR1 SGHDN, CDR2 FVKESK. The trim removed 5 bases at V and 6 bases at J, leaving 6 bases unmatched. The CDR3 is 15 amino acids. DNA of the CDR3: TGTGCCAGCAGCATAGCGGGAGGGCCGGGCAATGAGCAGTTCTTC. As protein: CASSIAGGPGNEQFF.

The chain uses TRBV7-9 and TRBJ1-4; 11 positions agree with TRBD1. The CDR3 contains 14 residues. V dropped 5 bases and J dropped 7; count of bases not matched to a gene: 3. The germline CDR1 and CDR2 sequences are SEHNR and FQNEAQ (reference sequence). The CDR3 bases are TGTGCCAGCAGCGGGACAGGGGGGAGTGAAAAACTGTTTTTT. Its protein is CASSGTGGSEKLFF.

The gene calls are TRBV5-1 and TRBJ2-5; 8 positions match TRBD1. Germline V gene sequence: CDR1 SGHRS, CDR2 YFSETQ. With 0 bases clipped from V and 2 bases from J, the junction kept 6 bases outside the gene matches. The CDR3 has 16 amino acids. Written as DNA, the CDR3 is TGCGCCAGCAGCTTGGGGACAGGGAATCGACAAGAGACCCAGTACTTC. It specifies CASSLGTGNRQETQYF.

The V and J genes are TRBV15 and TRBJ1-2; 8 positions agree with TRBD1. This CDR3 spans 15 amino acids. The germline V gene has CDR1 LNHNV and CDR2 YYDKDF (reference sequence). J lost 0 bases, V lost 3 bases, and 3 bases had no gene match. CDR3 in amino acids: CATSRSQGANYGYTF. The CDR3 bases are TGTGCCACCAGCAGGTCACAGGGGGCTAACTATGGCTACACCTTC.

V is TRBV9 and J is TRBJ1-1, with TRBD1 identical over 7 bases. The CDR3 length is 13 residues. Germline values: CDR1 SGDLS, CDR2 YYNGEE. Trimming cost V 3 bases and J 4 bases; bases outside gene matches: 3. The CDR3 nucleotides are TGTGCCAGCAGCGGGCCAGGGGGCACTGAAGCTTTCTTT. Translated, it gives CASSGPGGTEAFF.

This sequence joins TRBV11-2 and TRBJ1-1, with D perhaps matching TRBD1 (6 bases). The V end lost 3 bases, the J end lost 3 bases, and 14 bases lay between the germline ends. This CDR3 contains 15 residues. Germline V CDR1 and CDR2: SGHAT, FQNNGV. The CDR3 DNA reads TGTGCCAGCAGCTTGGCCAGGGGACCGGACACTGAAGCTTTCTTT. Encoded protein: CASSLARGPDTEAFF.

V is TRBV28 and J is TRBJ2-7; 7 nucleotides line up with TRBD1. The V segment lost 6 bases and the J segment 0 bases; nucleotides outside the gene matches: 11. Germline loops: CDR1 MDHEN, CDR2 SYDVKM. This CDR3 contains 16 residues. CDR3 amino acids: CASSPIRDRSSYEQYF. The DNA for the CDR3 is TGTGCCAGCAGCCCAATCCGGGACAGATCCTCCTACGAGCAGTACTTC. The full variable domain, rest sourced from reference TRBV28 and TRBJ2-7, is DVKVTQSSRYLVKRTGEKVFLECVQDMDHENMFWYRQDPGLGLRLIYFSYDVKMKEKGDIPEGYSVSREKKERFSLILESASTNQTSMYLCASSPIRDRSSYEQYFGPGTRLTVT.

The table lists this clone with a count of one. This sequence joins TRBV2 and TRBJ1-5, with D unresolved. This CDR3 region has 12 residues. Germline-derived CDR1 and CDR2 are SNHLY and FYNNEI. V was shortened by 10 bases and J by 3 bases, with 10 bases between the two germline ends. DNA of the CDR3: TGTGCCACCAGACGGTCCAATCAGCCCCAGCATTTT. Amino acid sequence: CATRRSNQPQHF.

This sequence joins TRBV28 and TRBJ1-2; D perhaps matches TRBD1 (6 bases). The CDR3 consists of 14 residues. V was trimmed by 4 bases and J by 6 bases, leaving 15 bases between them. CDR1 and CDR2 (germline): MDHEN, SYDVKM. In DNA, the CDR3 is TGTGCCAGCAGTTCCTACAGGGTTGGTCATGGCTACACCTTC. It is translated as CASSSYRVGHGYTF.

Concerning this clone itself: The junction and the germline gene differ at one end; a read error may be behind it. The chain links TRBV29-1 to TRBJ1-2; TRBD1 matches at 9 bases. The CDR3 spans 16 residues. CDR1 and CDR2 (germline): SQVTM, ANQGSEA. The CDR3 DNA reads as TGCAGCGTAGTCGTCGTTATTGGACAGGGGAACTTTGGCTACACCTTC. Encoded protein: CSVVVVIGQGNFGYTF.

This clone came up a few times. The CDR3 DNA follows: TGTGCCAGCAGCTTAGGGTGGTCGGATGAGCAGTTCTTC. Encoded protein: CASSLGWSDEQFF. The chain employs TRBV11-3 and TRBJ2-1; D is unclear. Per germline, CDR1 SGHNT and CDR2 YENEEA. The CDR3 consists of 13 residues. V dropped 1 base and J dropped 8 bases, with 9 bases sitting between them.

The CDR3 region has the DNA TGCACCAGCAGCCAAGATGATAGCACTGAAGCTTTCTTT. Translated, it gives CTSSQDDSTEAFF. The V gene is TRBV1, the J gene TRBJ1-1. TRBV1 is listed as a pseudogene. The CDR3 contains 13 residues.